A single sample is the source of the 28 T cell receptor beta chains below, sequenced in a study of vaccination and CD4 T cells after COVID-19. Regarding treatment: roughly nine-day PBMC culture with coronavirus spike peptide pools or control peptides (ViraFEST assay). The antigens for these receptors are not known. At the Johns Hopkins FTIC core, DNA taken from cultured CD4+ T cells was sequenced by way of the Oncomine TCR Beta short-read assay. A single record per CDR3 protein comes from TCRdb applying MiXCR to the PCR reads. The repertoire holds around 15,000 distinct CDR3 sequences, with approximately 55% as singletons. Sequencing was performed on CD4+ T cells from blood, cultured in vitro, taken before SARS-CoV-2 vaccination. These receptors all stem from a human donor who had recovered from COVID-19.

The gene calls are TRBV11-2 and TRBJ1-1, with D unclear. The CDR3 runs to 12 residues. Germline V gene sequence: CDR1 SGHAT, CDR2 FQNNGV. Deletions cut 3 bases from V and 3 bases from J, with 5 bases between. This CDR3 reads CASSFSDTEAFF. CDR3 DNA sequence: TGTGCCAGCAGCTTTTCCGACACTGAAGCTTTCTTT.

This chain uses TRBV6-1 with TRBJ1-1; the D is unclear. CDR1 is MNHNS and CDR2 is SASEGT in the germline V gene. This CDR3 has 14 amino acids. Trimming stripped 2 bases from V and 10 bases from J, with 17 bases between. The CDR3 region has the DNA TGTGCCAGCAGTGAATTGCTGGCCACCTCGGGAGCTTTCTTT. Encoded protein: CASSELLATSGAFF.

The rearrangement joins TRBV27 to TRBJ1-6; D gene uncertain. The CDR3 length is 17 residues. Germline CDR1 reads MNHEY; CDR2 reads SMNVEV (reference sequence). V lost 0 bases and J 5 bases, leaving 14 bases between the germline ends. The chain's CDR3 is CASSLSNRVRDNSPLHF. For the CDR3, the DNA is TGTGCCAGCAGTTTATCAAATCGGGTGAGGGATAATTCACCCCTCCACTTT.

CDR3 residues: CASRKRTSGGEDTQYF. The CDR3 region has the DNA TGTGCCAGCCGGAAGAGGACTAGCGGGGGCGAGGATACGCAGTATTTT. The chain is built from TRBV2 and TRBJ2-3; 13 bases align to TRBD2. The CDR3 is 16 residues long. Germline-derived CDR1 and CDR2 are SNHLY and FYNNEI. V was pared by 8 bases and J by 6 bases, with 11 bases of the junction left unmatched.

The genes are TRBV27 and TRBJ1-2; 7 bases are a match to TRBD1. Losses at the gene ends were 3 bases for V and 4 bases for J; bases not matched to a gene: 8. CDR3 size: 15 residues. CDR1 MNHEY and CDR2 SMNVEV come from the germline V gene (reference sequence). Here the CDR3 reads CASSFADRVGYGYTF. The CDR3 bases are TGTGCCAGCAGTTTTGCAGACAGGGTGGGCTATGGCTACACCTTC.

This clonotype occurred a few times. The chain couples TRBV6-5 to TRBJ1-1; D gene unclear. CDR1 is MNHEY, CDR2 SVGAGI, per germline. This CDR3 comprises 17 residues. Trimming shortened V by 2 bases and J by 0 bases, and 16 bases separated the two germline ends. CDR3 coding DNA: TGTGCCAGCAGTTACCTTGTATCGAGGCAGCTGAACACTGAAGCTTTCTTT. It yields the protein CASSYLVSRQLNTEAFF.

This chain joins TRBV7-2 and TRBJ2-2; D ambiguous. The germline V and J ends were trimmed by 5 bases and 0 bases, with 7 bases remaining between them. CDR1 and CDR2 (germline): SGHTA, FQGNSA. This CDR3 has 14 residues. The CDR3 DNA reads TGTGCCAGCAGCCGAGGCGCGAACACCGGGGAGCTGTTTTTT. Translated: CASSRGANTGELFF.

The rearrangement joins TRBV6-2 or TRBV6-3 to TRBJ1-5; no clear D. The CDR3 is 16 residues long. With 4 bases removed from V and 3 bases from J, the gap between germline ends came to 16 bases. Germline V gives CDR1 MNHEY, CDR2 SVGEGT. The CDR3 loop reads CASSSGLRTPNQPQHF. CDR3 in DNA: TGTGCCAGCAGTTCGGGTCTTAGAACACCCAATCAGCCCCAGCATTTT.

The chain carries TRBV7-3 and TRBJ2-2; 7 nucleotides line up with TRBD1. This CDR3 contains 15 residues. Germline CDR1 and CDR2: SGHTA and FQGTGA. Unmatched junction bases numbered 10, after V lost 5 bases and J lost 7 bases. Here the CDR3 DNA reads TGTGCCAGCAGCCCGAAAAACAGGGGTGGCGGGGAGCTGTTTTTT. Protein: CASSPKNRGGGELFF.

This clonotype ranks as large. The chain links TRBV24-1 to TRBJ2-3; D might be TRBD1 (6 bases). The germline gives CDR1 KGHDR, CDR2 SFDVKD. The germline V and J ends were trimmed by 9 bases and 6 bases, with 15 bases remaining between them. The CDR3 is 13 residues long. CDR3 amino acids: CATQAGAGDTQYF. The CDR3 DNA reads TGTGCCACCCAAGCAGGGGCTGGGGATACGCAGTATTTT.

The genes are TRBV19 and TRBJ2-3; D gene ambiguous. CDR3 length: 13 amino acids. Between the trimmed V and J ends, which lost 2 bases and 1 base, there was a span of 4 bases. CDR1 and CDR2 from the germline V gene are LNHDA and SQIVND (reference sequence). CDR3 sequence: CASSIRGTDTQYF. Here the CDR3 DNA reads TGTGCCAGTAGTATACGCGGCACAGATACGCAGTATTTT. Supplemented by reference TRBV19 and TRBJ2-3, the full variable domain reads DGGITQSPKYLFRKEGQNVTLSCEQNLNHDAMYWYRQDPGQGLRLIYYSQIVNDFQKGDIAEGYSVSREKKESFPLTVTSAQKNPTAFYLCASSIRGTDTQYFGPGTRLTVL.

The rearrangement links TRBV7-2 to TRBJ1-5, with a weak D call TRBD1 (6 bases). Germline V gene lookup returns CDR1 SGHTA and CDR2 FQGNSA. The V and J ends lost 5 bases and 9 bases respectively, with 20 bases between them. This CDR3 region has 15 residues. The CDR3 spells CASSTGTGSTRPQHF. The CDR3 region has the DNA TGTGCCAGCAGCACTGGAACAGGGAGCACACGGCCCCAGCATTTT.

CDR3 protein: CSATFSGGARETQYF. CDR3 sequence (DNA): TGCAGTGCGACTTTTAGCGGGGGGGCTCGAGAGACCCAGTACTTC. V is TRBV20-1 and J is TRBJ2-5, with 11 bases aligning to TRBD2. The junction had 10 bases not matched to a gene; V was cut back by 6 bases and J by 4 bases. This CDR3 region has 15 residues. Germline CDR1 is DFQATT and CDR2 is SNEGSKA (reference sequence).

The rearrangement links TRBV20-1 to TRBJ1-5; possibly TRBD1 for D (6 bases). Trimming removed 3 bases from V and 4 bases from J, with 16 bases in between. This CDR3 has 15 residues. Germline CDR1 reads DFQATT; CDR2 reads SNEGSKA (reference sequence). Here the CDR3 reads CSASVGRGRNQPQHF. Here the CDR3 DNA reads TGCAGTGCTAGTGTCGGCAGGGGTAGGAATCAGCCCCAGCATTTT.

Only one count was recorded for this clonotype. The CDR3 loop is CASSGHSNQPQHF. The CDR3 bases are TGTGCCAGCAGTGGGCATAGCAATCAGCCCCAGCATTTT. The chain is built from TRBV6-1 and TRBJ1-5; D not resolved. Trimming shortened V by 4 bases and J by 0 bases, and 4 bases separated the two germline ends. The CDR3 spans 13 residues. Germline V gives CDR1 MNHNS, CDR2 SASEGT.

This clonotype was found once. The chain carries TRBV11-3 and TRBJ2-1; 10 bases agree with TRBD2. The CDR3 has 15 amino acids. Germline CDR1 SGHNT, CDR2 YENEEA. The trim removed 3 bases at V and 3 bases at J, leaving 2 bases unmatched. The CDR3 DNA reads as TGTGCCAGCAGCTTCCTAGCGGGAGTCTACAATGAGCAGTTCTTC. The encoded protein is CASSFLAGVYNEQFF.

This clonotype appeared a few times. The V call is TRBV4-1, the J call TRBJ1-2, with D hard to call. The CDR3 has 13 residues. Between the trimmed V and J ends, which lost 0 bases and 5 bases, there was a span of 7 bases. The germline V gene has CDR1 MGHRA and CDR2 YSYEKL. The CDR3 sequence: CASSQDREYGYTF. The DNA of the CDR3 is TGCGCCAGCAGCCAAGATCGAGAATATGGCTACACCTTC.

This chain connects TRBV7-2 to TRBJ2-3; the D gene is possibly TRBD2 (7 bases). The V end was cut by 2 bases, the J end by 0 bases, with 15 bases between. Germline CDR1 SGHTA, CDR2 FQGNSA. The CDR3 runs 17 residues. The DNA of the CDR3 is TGTGCCAGCAGCTTATTCTTTCGGGGGGCCAGCACAGATACGCAGTATTTT. This codes for CASSLFFRGASTDTQYF.

The chain couples TRBV5-5 to TRBJ1-5; tentatively, D is TRBD1 (6 bases). The germline V gene has CDR1 SGHKS and CDR2 YYEKEE (reference sequence). CDR3 length: 14 residues. V lost 4 bases to trimming and J lost 4 bases, with 12 bases between them. The CDR3 here is CASSTRQENQPQHF. In DNA, the CDR3 is TGTGCCAGCAGCACCCGACAGGAGAATCAGCCCCAGCATTTT.

The chain combines TRBV29-1 with TRBJ1-1; 8 nucleotides line up with TRBD1. This CDR3 has 12 amino acids. Germline loops: CDR1 SQVTM, CDR2 ANQGSEA. V lost 6 bases to trimming and J lost 4 bases; unmatched junction nucleotides: 4. The CDR3 DNA reads as TGCAGCGTAGGACAGGGTGGCACTGAAGCTTTCTTT. Residues: CSVGQGGTEAFF.

This chain links TRBV2 with TRBJ1-1; maybe TRBD1 (6 bases). V lost 11 bases and J lost 4, with 20 bases in between. The germline V gene encodes CDR1 SNHLY and CDR2 FYNNEI. The CDR3 spans 14 residues. The DNA for the CDR3 is TGTGCCGCTGCGGGGGCTATCCGCGGCACTGAAGCTTTCTTT. It encodes CAAAGAIRGTEAFF.

This clonotype was found a few times. V gene TRBV6-2 or TRBV6-3 combines with J gene TRBJ1-2; D is undetermined. Trimming left V 5 bases short and J 2 bases short, with 15 bases between. The CDR3 runs 15 residues. Germline CDR1 and CDR2: MNHEY and SVGEGT. CDR3 loop: CASSNPLTGNYGYTF. CDR3 bases: TGTGCCAGCAGTAACCCCTTGACCGGGAACTATGGCTACACCTTC.

The chain links TRBV5-4 to TRBJ2-1; TRBD2 agrees at 16 bases. CDR1 and CDR2 (germline): SGHNT, YYREEE (reference sequence). V dropped 4 bases and J dropped 2; count of bases not matched to a gene: 9. This CDR3 is built from 19 residues. This chain's CDR3 is CASSLGLAGGLQTYNEQFF. The CDR3 coding sequence is TGTGCCAGCAGCCTGGGACTAGCGGGGGGGCTTCAGACCTACAATGAGCAGTTCTTC.

The gene calls are TRBV11-2 and TRBJ1-2; tentatively, D is TRBD1 (5 bases). CDR1 and CDR2 from the germline V gene are SGHAT and FQNNGV. V lost 5 bases, J lost 5 bases, and 18 bases lay in between. The CDR3 is 15 amino acids. Here the CDR3 reads CASSRGVRGGYGYTF. CDR3 nucleotide sequence: TGTGCCAGCAGCCGGGGCGTGCGGGGGGGGTATGGCTACACCTTC.

This clonotype was detected only a few times. The chain recombines TRBV6-2 or TRBV6-3 with TRBJ2-2, with 8 bases that match TRBD2. V gave up 11 bases and J gave up 6 bases; unmatched junction bases: 11. Germline CDR1 MNHEY, CDR2 SVGEGT. The CDR3 contains 14 residues. DNA of the CDR3: TGTGCCGGACGAACCGGGACTAGTGCCGGGGAGCTGTTTTTT. Translation: CAGRTGTSAGELFF.

The chain has TRBV14 and TRBJ1-1; D not resolved. In germline, CDR1 is SGHDN, CDR2 FVKESK. The CDR3 length is 14 residues. Between the trimmed V and J ends, which lost 0 bases and 6 bases, there was a span of 11 bases. The CDR3 region is CASSQESRPSEAFF. Here the CDR3 DNA reads TGTGCCAGCAGCCAAGAATCAAGACCCTCTGAAGCTTTCTTT.

This clonotype was counted between two and nine times. V usage is TRBV27 and J usage is TRBJ2-3, with TRBD2 matching over 10 bases. The CDR3 has 17 residues. Per the germline V gene, CDR1 is MNHEY and CDR2 is SMNVEV (reference sequence). J gave up 3 bases and V 4 bases, and 10 bases lay outside the gene matches. CDR3 sequence (DNA): TGTGCCAGCAGTTCCTTTACCCTAGCGGGAGAAACAGATACGCAGTATTTT. It codes for CASSSFTLAGETDTQYF.

For this clonotype: Germline and junction disagree at one end, which may indicate a read error. The CDR3 bases are TGCGCCAGCAGCCAAGACCTCCGGGGGATCATCCGTGGCTACACCTTC. Translated: CASSQDLRGIIRGYTF. This sequence joins TRBV11-2 and TRBJ1-2; D is possibly TRBD1 (5 bases). The CDR3 runs to 16 residues. Germline V gene lookup returns CDR1 SGHAT and CDR2 FQNNGV.